The TCR beta chain under discussion was sequenced for a study of shared clonotypes between healthy human individuals. Genomic DNA of each subset was evenly split across several immunoSEQ plates. The input for sorted-subset replicate PCRs was about 200 ng DNA, approximately 30,000 T cell genomes. How the authors handled the data: Sequence data from immunoSEQ were junction-only and lacked quality scores; consequently, filtering differed. Using immunoSEQ multiplex PCR, the repertoire was profiled, and TCRdb retains in-frame clones only, with some absent. The DNA gave D and trimming, while V, J and clone size come from that table. The repertoire holds 2 million to 2.5 million clones, with about 93% as singletons. Comments on this clone: Its antigen is currently unknown.

Naive CD8 cells lacked CD45RO, underwent positive selection for CCR7 and left out terminally differentiated effector memory CD45RA+ cells. Germline loops: CDR1 SEHNR, CDR2 FQNEAQ (reference sequence). The CDR3 extends over 16 amino acids. With V trimmed by 4 bases and J by 4 bases, 9 bases remained unmatched. Findings of the study overall: Although depth was large, rarefaction showed that sequencing of the sorted subsets was incomplete.

This receptor was identified in a man between 18 and 35 years old in good health. Some clones in this sample may be carry-over from other donors' samples. The sample consisted of naive CD8+ T cells from PBMCs. The chain joins TRBV7-9 to TRBJ1-2; TRBD1 agrees at 10 bases. The CDR3 region is CASSSTARDRGYGYTF. CDR3 DNA: TGTGCCAGCAGCTCCACTGCCCGGGACAGGGGCTATGGCTACACCTTC.